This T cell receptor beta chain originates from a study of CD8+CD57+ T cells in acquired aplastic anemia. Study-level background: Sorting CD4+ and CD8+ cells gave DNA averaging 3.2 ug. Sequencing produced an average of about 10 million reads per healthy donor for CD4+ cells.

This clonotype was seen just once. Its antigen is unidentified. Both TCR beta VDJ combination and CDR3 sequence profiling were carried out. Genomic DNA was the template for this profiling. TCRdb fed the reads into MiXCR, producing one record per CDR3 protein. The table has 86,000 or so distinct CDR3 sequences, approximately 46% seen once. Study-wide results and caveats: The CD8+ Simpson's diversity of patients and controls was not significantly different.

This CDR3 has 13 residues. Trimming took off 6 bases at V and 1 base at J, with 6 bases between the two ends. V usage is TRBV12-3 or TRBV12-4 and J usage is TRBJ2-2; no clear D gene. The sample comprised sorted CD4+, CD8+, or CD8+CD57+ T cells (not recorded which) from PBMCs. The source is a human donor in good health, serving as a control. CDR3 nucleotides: TGTGCCAGCAGGCAAGAGAACACCGGGGAGCTGTTTTTT. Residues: CASRQENTGELFF.